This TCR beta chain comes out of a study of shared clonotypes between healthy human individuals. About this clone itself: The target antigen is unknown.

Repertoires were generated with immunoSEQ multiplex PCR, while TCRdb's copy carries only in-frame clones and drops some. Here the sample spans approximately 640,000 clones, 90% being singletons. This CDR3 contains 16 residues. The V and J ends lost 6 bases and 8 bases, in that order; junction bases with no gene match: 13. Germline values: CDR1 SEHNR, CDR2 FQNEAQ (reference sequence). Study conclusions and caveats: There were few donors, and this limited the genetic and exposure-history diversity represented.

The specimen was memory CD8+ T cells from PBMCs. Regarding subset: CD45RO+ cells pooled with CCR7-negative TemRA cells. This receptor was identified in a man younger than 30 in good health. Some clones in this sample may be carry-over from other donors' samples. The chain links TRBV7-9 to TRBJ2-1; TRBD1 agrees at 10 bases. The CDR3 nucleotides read TGTGCCAGCAGTCCAAGAGGGGACAGGGGCTTCGATGAGCAGTTCTTC. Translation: CASSPRGDRGFDEQFF.